The 18 T cell receptor delta chains below all came from one sample that was sequenced in a study of γδ T cells in repeated Plasmodium falciparum infection. TCRdb reanalysed the multiplex PCR reads with CATT. The sample gives around 46,000 delta-chain clones, roughly 1.6% of which show up once; 6.5% to 9.5% is in the top ten. Flow sorting of PBMC yielded separate Vgamma9/Vdelta2+ and Vdelta2-negative gammadelta T cell populations for bulk repertoire analysis. The sample was gamma-delta T cells from blood. The source is a pool of human donors (malaria-infected and uninfected, not separated).

Remarks on this clone: This DNA translates differently at residue 9 from the TCRdb protein, which is that of a much larger clone; a read error is likely, and the protein shown is the DNA's own translation. V is TRDV1 and J is TRDJ1; no firm D call. In the absence of a J gene in TCRdb, the DNA was matched to germline to assign it here. The V end was cut by 1 base, the J end by 6 bases, with 9 bases between. The CDR3 extends over 13 amino acids. Germline lookup yields CDR1 TSWWSYY and CDR2 QGS. The CDR3 DNA reads as TGTGCTCTTGGGGAACCGTCTCCTTATAAACTCATCTTT. As protein: CALGEPSPYKLIF.

By share, this clone ranks as medium-sized. Other DNA sequences in this sample translate to the same CDR3. The chain carries TRDV1 and TRDJ1; tentatively, D is TRDD3 (6 bases). The CDR3 loop spans 15 amino acids. Germline lookup yields CDR1 TSWWSYY and CDR2 QGS. Trimming took off 2 bases at V and 2 bases at J, with 12 bases between the two ends. The CDR3 DNA follows: TGTGCTCTTGGGGAAAAGGGGGGACGGACCGATAAACTCATCTTT. It specifies CALGEKGGRTDKLIF.

This clone has only a few counts. The protein in TCRdb stems from a much larger clone and differs at residue 12 from this DNA's translation, likely a read error; here the protein is translated from the DNA. The chain uses TRDV1 and TRDJ1; maybe TRDD3 (6 bases). The J gene was missing in TCRdb and was found by matching the end of the DNA to germline. CDR3 length: 21 residues. CDR1 is TSWWSYY and CDR2 is QGS in the germline V gene. V was pared by 1 base and J by 0 bases, with 27 bases between. This CDR3 reads CALGERLENLLGPYYTDKLIF. CDR3 sequence (DNA): TGTGCTCTTGGGGAACGCCTTGAGAACTTACTGGGCCCTTATTACACCGATAAACTCATCTTT.

For this clone: A far more abundant clone sits one base away, making this likely a read error. This CDR3 is also generated by other DNA sequences in the sample. CDR3 sequence: CALLGTSTDKLIF. DNA of the CDR3: TGTGCCCTACTGGGGACCTCCACCGATAAGCTCATCTTT. TRDV3 is the V gene, and the J gene was not called; the table's D call, TRDD3, has no DNA check behind it. Germline V gene sequence: CDR1 TVYSNPD, CDR2 GDNSRS (reference sequence). This CDR3 comprises 13 residues.

This clone was seen at least ten times. Just one base apart from a much larger clone, this may be a read error. Other DNA sequences in the same sample also yield this CDR3. This sequence joins TRDV1 and TRDJ1; no definite D call. This CDR3 comprises 15 residues. CDR1 is TSWWSYY, CDR2 QGS, per germline. The CDR3: CALGAPTPYTDKLIF. In DNA, the CDR3 is TGTGCTCTTGGGGCCCCGACCCCGTACACCGACAAACTCATCTTT.

Regarding this clone: The protein given by TCRdb reflects a much larger clone and differs at residue 4 from this DNA's translation, likely from a read error; the protein shown is the DNA's translation. This chain uses TRDV2 with TRDJ1; D gene uncertain. No J gene was available from TCRdb, and it was assigned here by a germline match of the DNA. Looked up from germline, CDR1 is GEAIGNYY and CDR2 is EKD. This CDR3 is 13 amino acids long. The DNA for the CDR3 is TGTGCCTGTAACACCTTACTAGGGGATAAACTCATCTTT. Translated, it gives CACNTLLGDKLIF.

This clone was seen a few times. At one boundary the junction diverges from the germline segment, which might be a read error. The chain recombines TRDV1 with TRDJ1; D may be TRDD3 (5 bases). Germline values: CDR1 TSWWSYY, CDR2 QGS. This CDR3 spans 16 amino acids. CDR3 in DNA: TGTGCTCTTGGGGAAAAGGTACTGGCGGAGACCGATAAATTCATCTTT. It specifies CALGEKVLAETDKFIF.

This clone was detected a few times. A far bigger clonotype differs at one base, so this is likely a read error. This sample includes further DNA sequences coding for the same CDR3. The CDR3 reads CALGEMVLRFAGGSDKLIF. The CDR3 region has the DNA TGTGCTCTTGGGGAAATGGTCCTACGGTTCGCTGGGGGATCCGACAAACTCATCTTT. The chain joins TRDV1 to TRDJ1; 9 bases fit TRDD3. The J gene is not listed in TCRdb, so it was assigned here from a DNA match to germline. Germline V lookup: CDR1 TSWWSYY, CDR2 QGS. The CDR3 consists of 19 residues.

As regards this clone: The protein TCRdb gives is from a much larger clone and does not agree with this DNA's translation at residue 23, likely a read error; the protein shown here comes from the DNA. The V gene is listed as TRDV1; no J gene was called; no DNA check was done on the table's D call, TRDD3. The CDR3 is made up of 25 amino acids. CDR1 is TSWWSYY, CDR2 QGS, per germline. The CDR3 protein is CALGEISAPSRAPYWGIRVTIGPIF. The CDR3 region has the DNA TGTGCTCTTGGGGAAATTTCGGCTCCCTCTCGGGCCCCGTACTGGGGGATACGGGTTACAATAGGACCCATCTTT.

In its sample, this clone was seen many times. The genes are TRDV3 and TRDJ1, with D uncertain. This CDR3 has 13 amino acids. Trimming cost V 1 base and J 4 bases, with 13 bases left between them. The germline CDR1 and CDR2 sequences are TVYSNPD and GDNSRS (reference sequence). Here the CDR3 reads CAFIHSRDDKLIF. In DNA form, the CDR3 reads TGTGCCTTTATCCATTCCCGCGACGATAAACTCATCTTT.

Concerning this clone itself: A read error likely explains why the TCRdb protein, taken from a much larger clone, differs from this DNA's translation at residue 11; the protein shown is translated from the DNA. Here the CDR3 DNA reads TGTGCTCTTGGTGGAACCTGGGGGATACAAAGCCATCTTTTATACACCGATAAACTCATCTTT. This codes for CALGGTWGIQSHLLYTDKLIF. The chain joins TRDV1 to TRDJ1; the match to TRDD3 covers 11 bases. The CDR3 has 21 residues. Trimming cost V 6 bases and J 0 bases; bases outside gene matches: 21. The germline CDR1 and CDR2 sequences are TSWWSYY and QGS.

Concerning this clone: The protein in TCRdb stems from a much larger clone and differs at residue 16 from this DNA's translation, likely a read error; here the protein is translated from the DNA. The CDR3 region is CALGDLILQLLLGDTETDKLIF. In DNA form, the CDR3 reads TGTGCTCTTGGGGACCTTATCCTTCAACTTCTACTGGGGGATACGGAGACCGATAAACTCATCTTT. The chain is built from TRDV1 and TRDJ1; 13 positions match TRDD3. Per germline, CDR1 TSWWSYY and CDR2 QGS. With V trimmed by 3 bases and J by 2 bases, 21 bases remained unmatched. CDR3 size: 22 residues.

Comment on this clone: The protein given by TCRdb reflects a much larger clone and differs at residue 18 from this DNA's translation, likely from a read error; the protein shown is the DNA's translation. The V gene is TRDV2, but the J gene lacks a call; TRDD3, the D gene given by the table, was not confirmed from the DNA. Germline lookup yields CDR1 GEAIGNYY and CDR2 EKD. This CDR3 has 20 residues. CDR3 in DNA: TGTGCCTGTGACCTCCTCTCGGACGTCCCCCGCTCCTGGGACACCCGACAGGTGTTTTTC. This encodes CACDLLSDVPRSWDTRQVFF.

This clone has more than one count but fewer than ten. For this DNA, TCRdb reports the protein of a much larger clone, which diverges at residue 15, most likely from a read error; the protein presented here is translated directly from the DNA. The chain is built from TRDV1 and TRDJ1, with D tentatively TRDD2 or TRDD3 (5 bases each). The J gene was missing in TCRdb and was found by matching the end of the DNA to germline. CDR1 and CDR2 (germline): TSWWSYY, QGS. The CDR3 sequence is 19 residues long. CDR3 nucleotide sequence: TGTGCTCTTGGGGAAATCTTCCCCCGATTGGGGCTGGACACCGGTAAACTCATCTTT. It is translated as CALGEIFPRLGLDTGKLIF.

This clone has only a few counts. TCRdb's protein, taken from a much larger clone, differs from this DNA's translation at residue 4, likely owing to a read error; the protein displayed comes from the DNA. The chain joins TRDV2 to TRDJ3; 8 bases agree with TRDD3. The J gene is not listed in TCRdb, so it was assigned here from a DNA match to germline. In germline, CDR1 is GEAIGNYY, CDR2 EKD. The length of the CDR3 is 25 residues. The CDR3 DNA reads as TGTGCCTGTAACACACTCAGCCTACTTTCAAGTCTGGGGGACTCGAGCTCCTGGGACACCCGACAGATGTTTTTC. It is translated as CACNTLSLLSSLGDSSSWDTRQMFF.

This clone was seen only a few times. The protein TCRdb lists belongs to a much larger clone and differs from this DNA's translation at residue 6, which points to a read error; the protein shown is made from the DNA. The chain recombines TRDV1 with TRDJ1, with D perhaps matching TRDD2 (6 bases). The J gene, left out of TCRdb, was set here by checking the DNA against germline. Looked up from germline, CDR1 is TSWWSYY and CDR2 is QGS. V was pared by 1 base and J by 0 bases, with 27 bases between. CDR3 length equals 21 residues. CDR3 sequence: CALGEPSYDVIPYKYTDKLIF. CDR3 DNA: TGTGCTCTTGGGGAACCCTCCTACGATGTGATCCCCTATAAGTACACCGATAAACTCATCTTT.

This clone was seen at least ten times. TCRdb assigns this DNA the protein of a much larger clone, which departs from its translation at residue 4; this likely reflects a read error, and the protein shown comes from translating the DNA. This chain links TRDV1 with TRDJ1, with 11 nucleotides matching TRDD3. CDR1 is TSWWSYY and CDR2 is QGS in the germline V gene. This CDR3 spans 18 amino acids. CDR3 nucleotide sequence: TGTGCTCTTTGGGAACTTTACTGGGGGATAAGGTACACCGATAAACTCATCTTT. This encodes CALWELYWGIRYTDKLIF.

Comment on this clone: This may be a read error: a much more frequent sequence differs by one nucleotide. The CDR3 here is CACVSVAGRDKLIF. The CDR3 DNA follows: TGTGCCTGTGTCTCGGTTGCGGGGAGGGATAAACTCATCTTT. The V call is TRDV2, the J call TRDJ1; maybe TRDD3 (5 bases). TCRdb lists no J gene, so it was determined here by aligning the DNA to germline. The CDR3 length is 14 residues. Germline CDR1 GEAIGNYY, CDR2 EKD. V dropped 5 bases and J dropped 5 bases, with 17 bases sitting between them.